These 8 T cell receptor beta chains share one sample of origin, sequenced in a study of tumor-infiltrating lymphocytes in primary liver carcinoma. Co-extracting RNA and DNA was done with about 20-33 mg of unsorted bulk tissue as input. With a constant-region primer, TCR beta cDNA was made from approximately 500 ng of total RNA. Libraries covering TCR beta were generated through three nested multiplex PCR rounds (using a slightly modified ARM-PCR). Investigators reported that the first two PCR rounds, at about 11 cycles each, used TRBV1-TRBV30 forward primers with a C-beta reverse primer. TCRdb used MiXCR to reprocess the multiplex PCR reads, holding one entry per CDR3 protein. Of 50,000 or so distinct CDR3 sequences detected, over 75% appear once; the ten largest clones hold about 24%. Material: liver tumor tissue from sampling region 5. Subset: tumor region T5, tumor centre. The source is a man aged 35 to 55 with primary liver carcinoma and hepatitis B virus infection.

This clonotype was seen at least ten times. The chain is built from TRBV2 and TRBJ2-1, with a possible D match to TRBD1 (6 bases). With 2 bases removed from V and 8 bases from J, the gap between germline ends came to 16 bases. The CDR3 totals 15 residues. Germline V gene data show CDR1 as SNHLY and CDR2 as FYNNEI. The CDR3 reads CASSEQGQGEDEQFF. The CDR3 DNA sequence: TGTGCCAGCAGTGAACAGGGGCAGGGCGAGGATGAGCAGTTCTTC. The full variable domain, its missing parts supplied by reference TRBV2 and TRBJ2-1, is EPEVTQTPSHQVTQMGQEVILRCVPISNHLYFYWYRQILGQKVEFLVSFYNNEISEKSEIFDDQFSVERPDGSNFTLKIRSTKLEDSAMYFCASSEQGQGEDEQFFGPGTRLTVL.

Remarks on this clonotype: A read error is likely, as this CDR3 ends without the conserved phenylalanine or tryptophan. The rearrangement links TRBV11-2 to TRBJ2-1; D uncertain. V dropped 5 bases and J dropped 3 bases, with 20 bases sitting between them. CDR3 length: 17 amino acids. Per the germline V gene, CDR1 is SGHAT and CDR2 is FQNNGV. The CDR3 DNA is TGTGCCAGCAGCCCCCGCGGTAACGGAATTATCTACAATGAGCAGTTCCTC. The encoded protein is CASSPRGNGIIYNEQFL.

In the case of this clonotype: One base away lies a much larger clone, so this may be a sequencing read error. The chain recombines TRBV15 with TRBJ2-7; 12 bases are a match to TRBD1. Losses at the gene ends were 4 bases for V and 7 bases for J; bases not matched to a gene: 5. Germline loops: CDR1 LNHNV, CDR2 YYDKDF (reference sequence). The length of the CDR3 is 14 residues. The DNA of the CDR3 is TGTGCCACCAGCAAGGGACAGGGGGCGCGGGAGCAGTACTTC. It codes for CATSKGQGAREQYF. Filled out from reference TRBV15 and TRBJ2-7, the complete variable domain reads DAMVIQNPRYQVTQFGKPVTLSCSQTLNHNVMYWYQQKSSQAPKLLFHYYDKDFNNEADTPDNFQSRRPNTSFCFLDIRSPGLGDTAMYLCATSKGQGAREQYFGPGTRLTVT.

Remarks on this clonotype: Its ends do not fully match the called genes, so a read error is possible. The V gene is TRBV14, the J gene TRBJ2-7; 8 bases are shared with TRBD2. This CDR3 has 15 amino acids. The germline gives CDR1 SGHDN, CDR2 FVKESK. The CDR3 nucleotides are TGTGCCAGCAGCCGTCGGATTAGCGGGGCCTACGACCAGTACTTC. It encodes CASSRRISGAYDQYF. Drawing the rest from reference TRBV14 and TRBJ2-7, the complete variable domain is EAGVTQFPSHSVIEKGQTVTLRCDPISGHDNLYWYRRVMGKEIKFLLHFVKESKQDESGMPNNRFLAERTGGTYSTLKVQPAELEDSGVYFCASSRRISGAYDQYFGPGTRLTVT.

To note about this clonotype: One end of the junction fails to match germline, which may point to a read error. The rearrangement links TRBV11-1 to TRBJ2-2, with D tentatively TRBD2 (6 bases). Germline loops: CDR1 SGHAT, CDR2 FQDESV (reference sequence). CDR3 length: 15 residues. The chain's CDR3 is CASSYAGPFSGVLFF. DNA for the CDR3: TGTGCCAGCAGCTATGCGGGACCTTTCTCCGGGGTGCTGTTTTTT. Based on the CDR3 plus reference TRBV11-1 and TRBJ2-2, the full variable domain is EAEVAQSPRYKITEKSQAVAFWCDPISGHATLYWYRQILGQGPELLVQFQDESVVDDSQLPKDRFSAERLKGVDSTLKIQPAELGDSAMYLCASSYAGPFSGVLFFGEGSRLTVL.

About this clonotype itself: The germline gene is not matched at one end of the junction; a read error may be the cause. The gene calls are TRBV11-2 and TRBJ2-7; D is ambiguous. This CDR3 has 12 amino acids. Per the germline V gene, CDR1 is SGHAT and CDR2 is FQNNGV. DNA for the CDR3: TGTGCCAGTAGCTTAGTGGGGAACGAGCAGTACTTC. Translation: CASSLVGNEQYF.

As to this clonotype: It is likely a read error, because the conserved phenylalanine at the end of the CDR3 is missing. The CDR3 loop reads CASSGRGFGYTY. The CDR3 region has the DNA TGCGCCAGCAGTGGGAGGGGTTTTGGCTACACCTAC. The chain combines TRBV28 with TRBJ1-2; possible D gene TRBD1, 5 bases. The CDR3 totals 12 residues. Germline-derived CDR1 and CDR2 are MDHEN and SYDVKM.

This sequence joins TRBV11-2 and TRBJ2-5; D uncertain. In germline, CDR1 is SGHAT, CDR2 FQNNGV. Trimming took off 6 bases at V and 4 bases at J, with 18 bases between the two ends. The CDR3 runs to 15 residues. The CDR3 DNA reads TGTGCCAGCAGTCTCGTCAGGCTAGTCCCAGAGACCCAGTACTTC. Its protein is CASSLVRLVPETQYF.